This is a list of T cell receptor beta chains from one sample in a study of T cells expressing NK-cell markers. TCRdb derives one entry per CDR3 protein from the 5' RACE reads, leaving out DNA. This sample's table has about 260,000 distinct CDR3 sequences. The sequencing sample was made of blood T cells: a sorted CD56 or NKG2C T cell subset, CD4+ or CD8+ T cells, or bulk PBMC T cells (not recorded which). The receptors come from a woman aged 18 to 75 in good health. The CDR3 runs from the conserved cysteine through the conserved F or W. The order of the fields is J gene, V gene, CDR3 protein.

TRBJ2-3 | TRBV18 | CASSSSALATDTQYF
TRBJ2-1 | TRBV20-1 | CSASGHWAVPRGEQFF
TRBJ1-6 | TRBV2 | CASITARYNSPLHF
TRBJ1-1 | TRBV20-1 | CSAGDGRKNTEAFF
TRBJ1-1 | TRBV2 | CASTGQGGTEAFF
TRBJ2-2 | TRBV5-1 | CASMREPSGELFF
TRBJ2-7 | TRBV6-5 | CASRTLSLEQYF
TRBJ1-3 | TRBV7-2 | CASSRGTGRNTIYF
TRBJ1-6 | TRBV6-4 | CASSPSGTDNSPLHF
TRBJ2-2 | TRBV7-9 | CASSPLGPGELFF
TRBJ2-7 | TRBV29-1 | CSTWTVGEQYF
TRBJ2-7 | TRBV7-2 | CASSLSPETVYEQYF
TRBJ2-3 | TRBV2 | CASWGQSRVGDTQYF
TRBJ1-4 | TRBV27 | CASSLSRRSNEKLFF
TRBJ2-2 | TRBV5-1 | CASSPEGGGYTGELFF
TRBJ2-3 | TRBV12-3/TRBV12-4 | CASGRLAINTDTQYF
TRBJ1-1 | TRBV7-6 | CASSSSRGIRADTEAFF
TRBJ2-3 | TRBV27 | CASSLDRDPSPPDTQYF
TRBJ2-1 | TRBV4-3 | CASSQVGRASGIFNEQFF
TRBJ2-1 | TRBV7-8 | CASSLARTGLYNEQFF
TRBJ2-7 | TRBV29-1 | CSVEESGSGRGYEQYF
TRBJ2-3 | TRBV5-1 | CASSFGGADTQYF
TRBJ2-2 | TRBV5-1 | CASRPDRTNTGELFF
TRBJ1-1 | TRBV5-6 | CASSLPRTYGTEAFF
TRBJ2-7 | TRBV20-1 | CSAKPGNYEQYF
TRBJ2-1 | TRBV6-2/TRBV6-3 | CASNAQGTSGRNEQFF
TRBJ2-1 | TRBV15 | CATSRDAGGSYNEQFF
TRBJ2-6 | TRBV18 | CASSPWAAGANVLTF
TRBJ2-3 | TRBV7-2 | CASSQGGAQYF
TRBJ2-3 | TRBV29-1 | CSGSMVTDTQYF
TRBJ2-3 | TRBV12-3/TRBV12-4 | CASNPHTDTQYF
TRBJ2-6 | TRBV20-1 | CSARTNSGANVLTF
TRBJ1-3 | TRBV12-3/TRBV12-4 | CASSAGAGNTIYF
TRBJ2-1 | TRBV29-1 | CSVGQGGGEQFF
TRBJ1-1 | TRBV3-1 | CASSQRVKDTEAFF
TRBJ2-5 | TRBV5-5 | CASSLAREETQYF
TRBJ1-2 | TRBV6-1 | CASSPGTGGKYGYTF
TRBJ2-7 | TRBV3-1 | CASSQIPAEQYF
TRBJ2-7 | TRBV7-2 | CASTRSQGSYEQYF
TRBJ1-1 | TRBV5-1 | CASSLTGARDTEAFF
TRBJ2-2 | TRBV7-2 | CASSSYSGGAPGELFF
TRBJ1-4 | TRBV12-3/TRBV12-4 | CASSPRTGGSNEKLFF
TRBJ2-7 | TRBV20-1 | CSASRGQGFGEQYF
TRBJ1-1 | TRBV5-6 | CASSLGKNTEAFF